A single sample gave rise to the 24 T cell receptor beta chains below, sequenced in a study of blood T cell repertoires in COVID-19. This table comes from immunoSEQ multiplex PCR, and its TCRdb copy is limited to in-frame clones, with some not included. The profile covers fewer than 450,000 clones, with approximately 85% appearing a single time and around 2% taken by the ten largest. Input material: PBMCs or T cells enriched from blood (not recorded which). The origin of the receptors is a woman aged 40 to 50 with acute COVID-19.

The chain has TRBV5-1 and TRBJ1-1, with D perhaps matching TRBD1 (5 bases). The ends were cut back, 0 bases at V and 5 bases at J, with 14 bases in the middle. Germline V CDR1 and CDR2: SGHRS, YFSETQ. The CDR3 consists of 15 residues. The CDR3 region has the DNA TGCGCCAGCAGCTTGGTCGGCAGGGTGGGAACTGAAGCTTTCTTT. This sequence encodes CASSLVGRVGTEAFF. The full variable domain, its missing parts supplied by reference TRBV5-1 and TRBJ1-1, is KAGVTQTPRYLIKTRGQQVTLSCSPISGHRSVSWYQQTPGQGLQFLFEYFSETQRNKGNFPGRFSGRQFSNSRSEMNVSTLELGDSALYLCASSLVGRVGTEAFFGQGTRLTVV.

The chain uses TRBV6-5 and TRBJ1-4; D is unclear. Looked up from germline, CDR1 is MNHEY and CDR2 is SVGAGI. Trimming took 6 bases from V and 2 from J, leaving 10 bases between them. The CDR3 length is 14 residues. CDR3 residues: CASRAGGTNEKLFF. As DNA, the CDR3 is TGTGCCAGCAGGGCGGGTGGGACTAATGAAAAACTGTTTTTT.

Notes on this clone: The sample carries other DNA sequences with the same CDR3. The chain recombines TRBV7-9 with TRBJ2-5, with D possibly TRBD2 on 5 matching bases. Trimming shortened V by 5 bases and J by 5 bases, and 9 bases separated the two germline ends. The CDR3 contains 12 residues. The germline V gene has CDR1 SEHNR and CDR2 FQNEAQ (reference sequence). CDR3 DNA sequence: TGTGCCAGCAGCCCACCGGGGGAGACCCAGTACTTC. This encodes CASSPPGETQYF.

A word on this clone: The same CDR3 can be traced to other DNA sequences in this sample. V gene TRBV7-8 combines with J gene TRBJ2-7; TRBD2 aligns across 8 bases. This CDR3 is 15 amino acids long. CDR1 SGHVS and CDR2 FQNEAQ come from the germline V gene. Trimming at V came to 1 base and at J to 2 bases, leaving 4 bases not matched to a gene. This CDR3 reads CASSLVAGGTYEQYF. The DNA for the CDR3 is TGTGCCAGCAGCTTAGTGGCGGGGGGCACCTACGAGCAGTACTTC.

The genes are TRBV7-9 and TRBJ1-1; the D gene is possibly TRBD1 (6 bases). Trimming shortened V by 5 bases and J by 4 bases, and 17 bases separated the two germline ends. Germline CDR1 is SEHNR and CDR2 is FQNEAQ (reference sequence). The CDR3 length is 15 residues. CDR3 nucleotide sequence: TGTGCCAGCAGCACTAATCTGGGGGGGCTCACTGAAGCTTTCTTT. It specifies CASSTNLGGLTEAFF.

With regard to this clone: Other DNA sequences within the sample encode an identical CDR3. The chain is built from TRBV11-2 and TRBJ1-4; D remains unclear. Germline V gene lookup returns CDR1 SGHAT and CDR2 FQNNGV. This CDR3 is built from 11 residues. The germline V and J ends were trimmed by 2 bases and 8 bases, with 3 bases remaining between them. CDR3 sequence: CASSLSEKLFF. The CDR3 coding sequence is TGTGCCAGCAGCTTATCGGAAAAACTGTTTTTT.

The gene calls are TRBV4-1 and TRBJ1-5; no clear D. The CDR3 has 15 amino acids. Deletions cut 4 bases from V and 3 bases from J, with 13 bases between. The germline CDR1 and CDR2 sequences are MGHRA and YSYEKL. CDR3 amino acids: CASSPGLVDNQPQHF. The CDR3 nucleotides read TGCGCCAGCAGCCCAGGACTGGTTGACAATCAGCCCCAGCATTTT.

The CDR3: CASSSQVNYGYTF. As DNA, the CDR3 is TGTGCCAGCAGTAGCCAGGTAAATTATGGCTACACCTTC. The chain uses TRBV2 and TRBJ1-2; D remains ambiguous. Germline loops: CDR1 SNHLY, CDR2 FYNNEI. V dropped 5 bases and J dropped 5 bases, with 12 bases sitting between them. The CDR3 covers 13 residues.

This clone occurred once. The CDR3 DNA reads TGTGCCAGTAGTTCGGTAGGTCCGTGGGCGTTATTTAATCAGCCCCAGCATTTT. Its translation: CASSSVGPWALFNQPQHF. The gene calls are TRBV19 and TRBJ1-5; unclear D gene. This CDR3 has 18 residues. Germline assignment: CDR1 LNHDA and CDR2 SQIVND (reference sequence). Trimming took off 5 bases at V and 4 bases at J, with 24 bases between the two ends.

The CDR3 DNA follows: TGTGCCAGCAGCTACACAGGGGAAAACACCATATATTTT. Its protein is CASSYTGENTIYF. The genes are TRBV5-4 and TRBJ1-3; 7 positions match TRBD1. The CDR3 spans 13 residues. V lost 3 bases to trimming and J lost 6 bases; unmatched junction nucleotides: 3. CDR1 and CDR2 from the germline V gene are SGHNT and YYREEE (reference sequence).

J is TRBJ1-2 and V is TRBV5-1; TRBD1 matches at 9 bases. Germline CDR1 is SGHRS and CDR2 is YFSETQ. The CDR3 is made up of 15 amino acids. The V and J ends lost 0 bases and 8 bases, in that order; junction bases with no gene match: 8. Here the CDR3 DNA reads TGCGCCAGCAGCTTGGAGGGACAGGGAATGATAGGCTACACCTTC. Protein product: CASSLEGQGMIGYTF.

CDR3 sequence: CASSMDSYGYTF. CDR3 DNA: TGCGCCAGCAGCATGGACAGTTATGGCTACACCTTC. This rearrangement joins TRBV5-1 to TRBJ1-2; D is perhaps TRBD1 (6 bases). V was cut by 4 bases and J by 5 bases, with 9 bases left in between. Germline CDR1 SGHRS, CDR2 YFSETQ. The CDR3 totals 12 residues. Combining the CDR3 with reference TRBV5-1 and TRBJ1-2 gives the whole variable domain KAGVTQTPRYLIKTRGQQVTLSCSPISGHRSVSWYQQTPGQGLQFLFEYFSETQRNKGNFPGRFSGRQFSNSRSEMNVSTLELGDSALYLCASSMDSYGYTFGSGTRLTVV.

This chain connects TRBV18 to TRBJ1-3; no firm D call. Germline CDR1 is KGHSH and CDR2 is LQKENI. V was pared by 3 bases and J by 4 bases, with 4 bases between. This CDR3 is 12 amino acids long. CDR3 nucleotides: TGTGCCAGCTCACCGGCAGGAAACACCATATATTTT. Translating gives CASSPAGNTIYF.

This chain links TRBV7-6 with TRBJ1-1, with D perhaps TRBD1 (6 bases). V gave up 4 bases and J gave up 6 bases, with 24 bases separating them. Germline loops: CDR1 SGHVS, CDR2 FNYEAQ. There are 17 residues in the CDR3. CDR3 residues: CASSWDRAGEGSAEAFF. CDR3 DNA: TGTGCCAGCAGCTGGGATAGGGCAGGGGAAGGGAGCGCTGAAGCTTTCTTT.

The CDR3 is CASSLQEGNTIYF. CDR3 nucleotide sequence: TGCGCCAGCAGCTTGCAGGAGGGCAACACCATATATTTT. The chain couples TRBV5-1 to TRBJ1-3, with D uncertain. The CDR3 is 13 amino acids. V was clipped by 1 base and J by 7 bases, with 9 bases between them. Germline V gene lookup returns CDR1 SGHRS and CDR2 YFSETQ.

The chain recombines TRBV6-5 with TRBJ2-6; D is uncertain. Germline CDR1 and CDR2: MNHEY and SVGAGI. The V end lost 6 bases, the J end lost 0 bases, and 6 bases lay between the germline ends. The CDR3 covers 14 residues. CDR3 DNA sequence: TGTGCCAGCAGCCCCTTCTCTGGGGCCAACGTCCTGACTTTC. Amino acid sequence: CASSPFSGANVLTF.

The DNA of the CDR3 is TGTGCCAGCAGCCCTCGAGGGCGAGTCAATCAGCCCCAGCATTTT. This translates into CASSPRGRVNQPQHF. This chain joins TRBV21-1 and TRBJ1-5. TRBV21-1 is given as a pseudogene. CDR3 length equals 15 residues.

There are a few counts of this clone. J is TRBJ1-4 and V is TRBV18, with D maybe TRBD1 (5 bases). Germline CDR1 KGHSH, CDR2 LQKENI. The CDR3 runs to 14 residues. The ends were cut back, 3 bases at V and 5 bases at J, with 10 bases in the middle. The CDR3 nucleotides are TGTGCCAGCTCACCCCAGGGCTCAAATGAAAAACTGTTTTTT. Its protein is CASSPQGSNEKLFF.

The V gene is TRBV5-1, the J gene TRBJ1-4, with D possibly being TRBD1 (5 bases). The V gene's germline CDR1 is SGHRS and CDR2 YFSETQ. This CDR3 is built from 14 residues. V lost 2 bases and J 4 bases, leaving 9 bases between the germline ends. The CDR3 region is CASSFGTINEKLFF. CDR3 DNA sequence: TGCGCCAGCAGCTTCGGGACTATTAATGAAAAACTGTTTTTT.

The rearrangement links TRBV7-2 to TRBJ2-5; 12 bases are a match to TRBD2. V lost 2 bases to trimming and J lost 6 bases; unmatched junction nucleotides: 1. The CDR3 runs to 14 residues. In germline, CDR1 is SGHTA, CDR2 FQGNSA. The CDR3 DNA is TGTGCCAGCAGCTTAACTAGCGGGGGGCAGACCCAGTACTTC. Translation: CASSLTSGGQTQYF. Variable domain in full (rest from reference TRBV7-2 and TRBJ2-5): GAGVSQSPSNKVTEKGKDVELRCDPISGHTALYWYRQSLGQGLEFLIYFQGNSAPDKSGLPSDRFSAERTGGSVSTLTIQRTQQEDSAVYLCASSLTSGGQTQYFGPGTRLLVL.

This chain links TRBV6-2 or TRBV6-3 with TRBJ1-1, with D hard to call. Germline CDR1 MNHEY, CDR2 SVGEGT. V was clipped by 4 bases and J by 2 bases, with 11 bases between them. This CDR3 region has 14 residues. The chain's CDR3 is CASSLAGRNTEAFF. The CDR3 DNA follows: TGTGCCAGCAGTTTAGCGGGTAGAAACACTGAAGCTTTCTTT.

The chain couples TRBV6-1 to TRBJ1-2; no clear D gene. This CDR3 spans 16 amino acids. CDR1 and CDR2 (germline): MNHNS, SASEGT. V shed 3 bases and J shed 4 bases, with 18 bases lying between them. The CDR3 region is CASSDPGGYRGYGYTF. CDR3 bases: TGTGCCAGCAGTGACCCTGGAGGGTATCGGGGCTATGGCTACACCTTC.

The CDR3 here is CASSLAYSSGANVLTF. The CDR3 DNA follows: TGTGCCAGCAGCTTAGCTTACAGCTCTGGGGCCAACGTCCTGACTTTC. J is TRBJ2-6 and V is TRBV7-2; no definite D call. Per germline, CDR1 SGHTA and CDR2 FQGNSA. Trimming cost V 0 bases and J 0 bases, with 6 bases left between them. The CDR3 loop spans 16 amino acids.

The V call is TRBV19, the J call TRBJ1-6, with 7 bases fitting TRBD1. V was clipped by 10 bases and J by 13 bases; unmatched bases: 7. Germline CDR1 reads LNHDA; CDR2 reads SQIVND (reference sequence). The length of the CDR3 is 11 residues. The CDR3 coding sequence is TGTGCCACAACAGGGGCTGGGCCCCTCCACTTT. It is translated as CATTGAGPLHF.